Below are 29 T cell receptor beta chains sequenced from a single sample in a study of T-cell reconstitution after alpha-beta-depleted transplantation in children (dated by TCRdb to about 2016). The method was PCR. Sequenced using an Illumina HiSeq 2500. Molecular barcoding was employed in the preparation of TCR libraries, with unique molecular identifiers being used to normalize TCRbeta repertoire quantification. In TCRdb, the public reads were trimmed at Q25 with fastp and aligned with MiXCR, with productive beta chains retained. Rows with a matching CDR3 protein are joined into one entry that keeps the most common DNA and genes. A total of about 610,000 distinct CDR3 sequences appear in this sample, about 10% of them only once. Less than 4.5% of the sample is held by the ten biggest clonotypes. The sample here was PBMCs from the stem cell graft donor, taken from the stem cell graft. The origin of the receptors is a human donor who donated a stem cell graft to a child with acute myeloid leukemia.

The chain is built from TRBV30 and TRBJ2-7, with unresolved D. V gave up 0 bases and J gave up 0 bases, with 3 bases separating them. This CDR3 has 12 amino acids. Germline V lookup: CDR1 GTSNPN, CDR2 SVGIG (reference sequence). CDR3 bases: TGTGCCTGGAGTGTGGGCTCCTACGAGCAGTACTTC. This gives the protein CAWSVGSYEQYF.

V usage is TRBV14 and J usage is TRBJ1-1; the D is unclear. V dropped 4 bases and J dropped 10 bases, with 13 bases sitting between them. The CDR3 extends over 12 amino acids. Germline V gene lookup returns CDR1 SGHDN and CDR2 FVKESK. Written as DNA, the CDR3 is TGTGCCAGCAGCCCCTCGGTCCGGGTAGCTTTCTTT. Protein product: CASSPSVRVAFF.

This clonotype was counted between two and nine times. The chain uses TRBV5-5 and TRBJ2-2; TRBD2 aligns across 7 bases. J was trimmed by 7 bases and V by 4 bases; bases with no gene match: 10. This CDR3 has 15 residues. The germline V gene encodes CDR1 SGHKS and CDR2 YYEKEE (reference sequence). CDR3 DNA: TGTGCCAGCAGCCCAGCGGGGTTAGAAGGCGGGGAGCTGTTTTTT. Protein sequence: CASSPAGLEGGELFF.

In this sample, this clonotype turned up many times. The CDR3 protein is CSVEAEYEQYF. In nucleotides, the CDR3 is TGCAGCGTTGAAGCGGAATACGAGCAGTACTTC. This sequence joins TRBV29-1 and TRBJ2-7; no reliable D call. Trimming left V 1 base short and J 4 bases short, with 5 bases between. CDR1 is SQVTM and CDR2 is ANQGSEA in the germline V gene. The CDR3 length is 11 residues.

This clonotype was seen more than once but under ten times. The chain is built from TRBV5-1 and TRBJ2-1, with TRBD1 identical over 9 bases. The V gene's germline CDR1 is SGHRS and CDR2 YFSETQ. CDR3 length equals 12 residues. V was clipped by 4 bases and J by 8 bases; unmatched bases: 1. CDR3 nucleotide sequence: TGCGCCAGCAGCAGACAGGGGGATGAGCAGTTCTTC. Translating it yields CASSRQGDEQFF. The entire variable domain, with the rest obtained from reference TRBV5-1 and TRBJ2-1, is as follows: KAGVTQTPRYLIKTRGQQVTLSCSPISGHRSVSWYQQTPGQGLQFLFEYFSETQRNKGNFPGRFSGRQFSNSRSEMNVSTLELGDSALYLCASSRQGDEQFFGPGTRLTVL.

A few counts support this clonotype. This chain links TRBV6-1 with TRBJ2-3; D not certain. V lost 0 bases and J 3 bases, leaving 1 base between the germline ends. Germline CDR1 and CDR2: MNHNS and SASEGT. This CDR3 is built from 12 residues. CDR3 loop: CASSEATDTQYF. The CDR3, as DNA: TGTGCCAGCAGTGAAGCAACAGATACGCAGTATTTT.

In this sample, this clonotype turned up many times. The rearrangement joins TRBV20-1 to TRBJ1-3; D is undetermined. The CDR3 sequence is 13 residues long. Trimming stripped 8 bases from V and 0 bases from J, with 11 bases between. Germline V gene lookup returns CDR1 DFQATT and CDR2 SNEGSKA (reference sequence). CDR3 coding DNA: TGCAGTTTGCTGGGTAGCTCTGGAAACACCATATATTTT. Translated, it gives CSLLGSSGNTIYF.

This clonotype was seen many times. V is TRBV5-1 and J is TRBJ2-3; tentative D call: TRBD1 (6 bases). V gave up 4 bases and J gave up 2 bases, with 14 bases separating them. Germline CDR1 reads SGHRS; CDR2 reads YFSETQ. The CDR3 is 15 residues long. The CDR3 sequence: CASSRQGTHTDTQYF. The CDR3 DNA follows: TGCGCCAGCAGCCGGCAGGGGACCCACACAGATACGCAGTATTTT.

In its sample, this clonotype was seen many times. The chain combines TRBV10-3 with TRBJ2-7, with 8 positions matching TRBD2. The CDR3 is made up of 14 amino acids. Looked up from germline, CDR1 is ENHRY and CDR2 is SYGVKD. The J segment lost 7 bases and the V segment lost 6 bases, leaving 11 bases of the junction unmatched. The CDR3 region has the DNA TGTGCCATCAGAATCGGGACTAGTAATGAAGAGCAGTACTTC. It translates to CAIRIGTSNEEQYF.

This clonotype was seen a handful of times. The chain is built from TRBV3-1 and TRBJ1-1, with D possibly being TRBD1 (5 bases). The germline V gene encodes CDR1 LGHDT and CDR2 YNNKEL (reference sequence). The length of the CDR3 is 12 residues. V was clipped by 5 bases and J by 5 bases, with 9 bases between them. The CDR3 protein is CASSIGQTEAFF. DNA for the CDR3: TGTGCCAGCAGCATCGGACAAACTGAAGCTTTCTTT.

The CDR3 DNA reads TGTGCCAGCAGCCTGGGGACCTCTTTCGGGCAAGAGACCCAGTACTTC. As protein: CASSLGTSFGQETQYF. The chain joins TRBV7-3 to TRBJ2-5, with D perhaps being TRBD1 or TRBD2 (5 bases each). With 5 bases removed from V and 2 bases from J, the gap between germline ends came to 18 bases. The CDR3 is made up of 16 amino acids. The germline V gene encodes CDR1 SGHTA and CDR2 FQGTGA.

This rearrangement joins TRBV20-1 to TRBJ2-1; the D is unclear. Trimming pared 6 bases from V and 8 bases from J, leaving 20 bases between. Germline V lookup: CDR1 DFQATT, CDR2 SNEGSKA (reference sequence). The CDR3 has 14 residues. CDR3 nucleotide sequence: TGCAGTGCAAGGGTAATAGGAGTCCGGGATGAGCAGTTCTTC. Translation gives CSARVIGVRDEQFF.

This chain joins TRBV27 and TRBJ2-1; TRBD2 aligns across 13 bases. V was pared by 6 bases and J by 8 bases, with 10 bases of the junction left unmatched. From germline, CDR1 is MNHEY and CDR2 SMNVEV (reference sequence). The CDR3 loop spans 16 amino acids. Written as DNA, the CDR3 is TGTGCCAGCAGCAGCAGGGGACTAGCGGGATTCGATGAGCAGTTCTTC. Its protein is CASSSRGLAGFDEQFF.

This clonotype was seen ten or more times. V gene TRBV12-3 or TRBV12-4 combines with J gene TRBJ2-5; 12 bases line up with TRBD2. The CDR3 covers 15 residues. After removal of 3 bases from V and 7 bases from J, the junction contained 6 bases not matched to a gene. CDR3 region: CASSLTSGSGVTQYF. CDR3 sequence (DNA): TGTGCCAGCAGTTTGACTAGCGGGAGTGGGGTGACCCAGTACTTC.

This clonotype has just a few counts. The CDR3: CAISTSVGGKNIQYF. CDR3 in DNA: TGTGCCATCAGTACTAGCGTAGGGGGCAAAAACATTCAGTACTTC. The V gene is TRBV10-3, the J gene TRBJ2-4, with D possibly TRBD2 on 7 matching bases. CDR3 length: 15 residues. CDR1 ENHRY and CDR2 SYGVKD come from the germline V gene. Trimming cost V 5 bases and J 3 bases, with 14 bases left between them.

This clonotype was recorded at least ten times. CDR3 sequence (DNA): TGTGCCAGCAGCTATCCTCCTGGGAAGACCCAGTACTTC. This sequence encodes CASSYPPGKTQYF. The chain carries TRBV7-2 and TRBJ2-5; no clear D. The CDR3 extends over 13 amino acids. Germline CDR1 and CDR2: SGHTA and FQGNSA. V was cut by 4 bases and J by 6 bases, with 12 bases left in between. The full variable domain, in which reference TRBV7-2 and TRBJ2-5 provide the parts outside the CDR3, is GAGVSQSPSNKVTEKGKDVELRCDPISGHTALYWYRQSLGQGLEFLIYFQGNSAPDKSGLPSDRFSAERTGGSVSTLTIQRTQQEDSAVYLCASSYPPGKTQYFGPGTRLLVL.

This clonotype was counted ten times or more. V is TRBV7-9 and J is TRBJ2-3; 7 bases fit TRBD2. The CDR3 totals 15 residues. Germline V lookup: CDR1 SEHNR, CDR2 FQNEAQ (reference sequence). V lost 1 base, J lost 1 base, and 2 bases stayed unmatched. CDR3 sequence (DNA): TGTGCCAGCAGCTTAGGTGGACTAGGCACAGATACGCAGTATTTT. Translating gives CASSLGGLGTDTQYF.

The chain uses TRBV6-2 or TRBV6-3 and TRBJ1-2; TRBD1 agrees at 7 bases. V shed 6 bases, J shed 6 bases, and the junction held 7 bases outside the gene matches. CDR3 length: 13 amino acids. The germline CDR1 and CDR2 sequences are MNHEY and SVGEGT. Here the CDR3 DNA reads TGTGCCAGCAGCCTGACAGGGAACAATGGCTACACCTTC. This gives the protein CASSLTGNNGYTF.

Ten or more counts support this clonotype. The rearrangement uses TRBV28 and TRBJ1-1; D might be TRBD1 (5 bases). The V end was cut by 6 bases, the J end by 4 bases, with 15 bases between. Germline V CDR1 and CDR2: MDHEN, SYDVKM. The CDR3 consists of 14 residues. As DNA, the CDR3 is TGTGCCAGCAGCACCCCAGCAGGGACCACTGAAGCTTTCTTT. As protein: CASSTPAGTTEAFF.

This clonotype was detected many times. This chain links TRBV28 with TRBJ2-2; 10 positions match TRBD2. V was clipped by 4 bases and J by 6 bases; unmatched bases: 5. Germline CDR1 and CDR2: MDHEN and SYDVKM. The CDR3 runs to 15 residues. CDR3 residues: CASSSLAGAAGELFF. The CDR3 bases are TGTGCCAGCAGTTCTCTAGCGGGAGCTGCCGGGGAGCTGTTTTTT.

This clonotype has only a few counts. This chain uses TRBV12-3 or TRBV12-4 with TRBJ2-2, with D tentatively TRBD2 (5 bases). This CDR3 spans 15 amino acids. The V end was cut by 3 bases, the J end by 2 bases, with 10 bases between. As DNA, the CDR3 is TGTGCCAGCAGTTTGGCGACTACCAACACCGGGGAGCTGTTTTTT. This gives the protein CASSLATTNTGELFF.

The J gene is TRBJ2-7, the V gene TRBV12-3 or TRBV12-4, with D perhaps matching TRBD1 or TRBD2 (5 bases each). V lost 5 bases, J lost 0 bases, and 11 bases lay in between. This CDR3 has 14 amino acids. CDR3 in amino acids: CASSVRDGSYEQYF. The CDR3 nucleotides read TGTGCCAGCAGTGTACGGGACGGCTCCTACGAGCAGTACTTC.

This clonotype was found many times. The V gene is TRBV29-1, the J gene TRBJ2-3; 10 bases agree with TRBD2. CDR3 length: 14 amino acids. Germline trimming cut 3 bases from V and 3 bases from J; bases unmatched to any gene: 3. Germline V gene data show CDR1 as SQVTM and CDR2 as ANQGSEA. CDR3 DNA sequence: TGCAGCGTTGAGCCTAGCGGGAGTACAGATACGCAGTATTTT. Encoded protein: CSVEPSGSTDTQYF.

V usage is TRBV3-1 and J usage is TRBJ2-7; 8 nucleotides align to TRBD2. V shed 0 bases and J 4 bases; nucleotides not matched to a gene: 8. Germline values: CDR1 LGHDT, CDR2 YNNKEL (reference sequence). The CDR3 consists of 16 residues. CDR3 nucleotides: TGTGCCAGCAGCCAAGATTTCAGCGGGAGAAGGTACGAGCAGTACTTC. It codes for CASSQDFSGRRYEQYF.

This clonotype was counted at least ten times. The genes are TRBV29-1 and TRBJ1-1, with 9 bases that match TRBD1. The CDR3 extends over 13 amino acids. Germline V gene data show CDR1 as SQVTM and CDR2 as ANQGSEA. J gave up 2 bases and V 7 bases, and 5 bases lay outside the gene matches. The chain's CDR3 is CSAVTGGNTEAFF. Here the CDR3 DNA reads TGCAGCGCTGTGACAGGGGGAAACACTGAAGCTTTCTTT.

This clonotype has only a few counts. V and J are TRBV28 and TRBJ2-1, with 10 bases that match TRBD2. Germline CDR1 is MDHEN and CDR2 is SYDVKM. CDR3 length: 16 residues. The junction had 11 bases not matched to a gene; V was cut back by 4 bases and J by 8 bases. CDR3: CASSSNLAGDRYEQFF. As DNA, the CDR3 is TGTGCCAGCAGTTCAAACCTAGCGGGAGATAGATATGAGCAGTTCTTC.

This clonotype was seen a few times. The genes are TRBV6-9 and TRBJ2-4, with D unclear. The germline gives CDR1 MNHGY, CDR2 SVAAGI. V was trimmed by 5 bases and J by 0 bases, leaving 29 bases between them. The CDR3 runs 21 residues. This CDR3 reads CASSPKTRAVLLVLAKNIQYF. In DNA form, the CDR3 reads TGTGCCAGCAGTCCAAAGACACGGGCAGTTCTTCTGGTACTAGCCAAAAACATTCAGTACTTC.

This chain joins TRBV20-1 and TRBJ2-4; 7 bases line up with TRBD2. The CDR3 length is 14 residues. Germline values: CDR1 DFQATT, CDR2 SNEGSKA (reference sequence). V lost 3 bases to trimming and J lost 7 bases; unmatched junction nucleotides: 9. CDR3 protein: CSASSGGSTNIQYF. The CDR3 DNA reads TGCAGTGCTAGTAGTGGCGGGAGCACCAACATTCAGTACTTC.

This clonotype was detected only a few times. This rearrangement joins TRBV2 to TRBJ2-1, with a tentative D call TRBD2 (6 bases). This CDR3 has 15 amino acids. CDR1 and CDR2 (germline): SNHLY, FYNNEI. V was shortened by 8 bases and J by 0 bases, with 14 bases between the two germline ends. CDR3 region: CASREFDSSYNEQFF. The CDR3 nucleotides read TGTGCCAGCCGGGAGTTTGATAGCTCCTACAATGAGCAGTTCTTC.